This entry lists 22 T cell receptor beta chains sequenced from one sample in a study of blood T cell repertoires in COVID-19. The protocol was immunoSEQ multiplex PCR, while the TCRdb copy is restricted to in-frame clones and leaves out a portion. The table includes about 41,000 clones, 87% detected once. Sequencing was performed on peripheral blood. The source of these receptors is a man aged 55-75 years with acute or convalescent COVID-19.

V usage is TRBV19 and J usage is TRBJ1-4; D ambiguous. This CDR3 has 15 residues. With 5 bases removed from V and 5 bases from J, the gap between germline ends came to 15 bases. Germline-derived CDR1 and CDR2 are LNHDA and SQIVND (reference sequence). CDR3 sequence reads: CASSPSRRVNEKLFF. The CDR3 bases are TGTGCCAGTAGTCCCTCGAGGAGGGTAAATGAAAAACTGTTTTTT.

Turning to this clone: One junction end does not reproduce the germline sequence, and a read error may be involved. Other nucleotide sequences in the sample specify the same CDR3. This chain links TRBV6-5 with TRBJ2-1; 7 bases match TRBD1. The CDR3 is 15 residues long. The germline V gene has CDR1 MNHEY and CDR2 SVGAGI. The CDR3 loop is CASRAQGPSYNEQFF. The CDR3, as DNA: TGTGCCAGCAGGGCACAGGGGCCTTCCTATAATGAGCAGTTCTTC.

The chain combines TRBV6-6 with TRBJ2-1; 7 bases align to TRBD2. The CDR3 loop spans 16 amino acids. The germline CDR1 and CDR2 sequences are MNHNY and SVGAGI (reference sequence). V dropped 2 bases and J dropped 4; count of bases not matched to a gene: 8. The CDR3 spells CASSYRSSGGYNEQFF. DNA for the CDR3: TGTGCCAGCAGTTACCGTTCTAGCGGAGGATACAATGAGCAGTTCTTC.

This clone came up a few times. V usage is TRBV5-1 and J usage is TRBJ1-3, with D perhaps matching TRBD1 (5 bases). The V end lost 4 bases, the J end lost 1 base, and 15 bases lay between the germline ends. CDR1 and CDR2 from the germline V gene are SGHRS and YFSETQ. The CDR3 contains 16 residues. The CDR3 loop is CASSRGTATSGNTIYF. CDR3 bases: TGCGCCAGCAGCAGAGGGACTGCAACTTCTGGAAACACCATATATTTT.

The chain combines TRBV6-6 with TRBJ1-3; 8 bases are a match to TRBD1. Germline V gene sequence: CDR1 MNHNY, CDR2 SVGAGI (reference sequence). The V gene end was trimmed by 6 bases and the J gene end by 2 bases; junction bases not matched to a gene: 6. The CDR3 has 15 amino acids. The CDR3 region is CASSLDRGPGNTIYF. The CDR3 coding sequence is TGTGCCAGCAGCCTTGACAGGGGCCCTGGAAACACCATATATTTT.

This clone was observed a single time. The genes are TRBV5-1 and TRBJ2-7; no clear D. The CDR3 covers 14 residues. V was pared by 0 bases and J by 9 bases, with 16 bases between. The V gene's germline CDR1 is SGHRS and CDR2 YFSETQ. CDR3 coding DNA: TGCGCCAGCAGCTTGGGACAAGCCGCAGACGTGCAGTACTTC. It yields the protein CASSLGQAADVQYF.

The chain recombines TRBV20-1 with TRBJ1-1; D perhaps matches TRBD1 (6 bases). This CDR3 has 13 residues. Trimming cost V 3 bases and J 6 bases, with 14 bases left between them. CDR1 is DFQATT, CDR2 SNEGSKA, per germline (reference sequence). The CDR3 nucleotides read TGCAGTGCTAGTTACAGGGTTGAGGCTGAAGCTTTCTTT. It specifies CSASYRVEAEAFF.

This clone showed up just a few times. An end of the junction does not agree with germline; a read error may underlie this. The V call is TRBV12-3 or TRBV12-4, the J call TRBJ2-7; D is perhaps TRBD1 (5 bases). The length of the CDR3 is 11 residues. The CDR3 protein is CASSSTRTLTF. In nucleotides, the CDR3 is TGTGCCAGCAGTAGTACCAGGACACTTACTTTC.

The chain uses TRBV15 and TRBJ1-1; 10 bases are a match to TRBD1. J gave up 6 bases and V 8 bases, and 6 bases lay outside the gene matches. The germline gives CDR1 LNHNV, CDR2 YYDKDF (reference sequence). This CDR3 comprises 13 residues. CDR3 loop: CATAGQGPAEAFF. Written as DNA, the CDR3 is TGTGCCACCGCGGGACAGGGGCCCGCTGAAGCTTTCTTT.

The chain recombines TRBV6-5 with TRBJ1-2; a possible D gene is TRBD1 (5 bases). Germline V CDR1 and CDR2: MNHEY, SVGAGI. The CDR3 is made up of 13 amino acids. The V and J ends lost 6 bases and 5 bases respectively, with 13 bases between them. DNA for the CDR3: TGTGCCAGCAGAACAATGACAGAATATGGCTACACCTTC. It codes for CASRTMTEYGYTF.

This sequence joins TRBV4-3 and TRBJ1-1, with D uncertain. Germline V gives CDR1 LGHNA, CDR2 YSLEER. The CDR3 consists of 13 residues. Trimming left V 4 bases short and J 4 bases short, with 10 bases between. CDR3 in amino acids: CASSRRLSTEAFF. The DNA of the CDR3 is TGCGCCAGCAGCCGCAGGTTAAGCACTGAAGCTTTCTTT.

This clone was picked up a small number of times. V gene TRBV27 combines with J gene TRBJ2-2, with D tentatively TRBD1 (7 bases). The ends were cut back, 3 bases at V and 7 bases at J, with 12 bases in the middle. The CDR3 consists of 14 residues. Germline V gene data show CDR1 as MNHEY and CDR2 as SMNVEV (reference sequence). The CDR3 DNA is TGTGCCAGCAGTTTCTCCCAGGGGGGCGGGGAGCTGTTTTTT. Protein product: CASSFSQGGGELFF.

The chain uses TRBV4-3 and TRBJ1-4; D gene unclear. Per the germline V gene, CDR1 is LGHNA and CDR2 is YSLEER. Trimming left V 3 bases short and J 8 bases short, with 16 bases between. This CDR3 has 15 residues. CDR3 bases: TGCGCCAGCAGCCAGTCGACTGTGACGCGCGAAAAACTGTTTTTT. This translates into CASSQSTVTREKLFF.

The chain links TRBV9 to TRBJ2-5, with 8 positions matching TRBD2. The CDR3 sequence is 14 residues long. The germline V gene has CDR1 SGDLS and CDR2 YYNGEE. V was pared by 4 bases and J by 5 bases, with 7 bases of the junction left unmatched. CDR3 in amino acids: CASSPRGVGETQYF. CDR3 DNA: TGTGCCAGCAGCCCGCGGGGGGTTGGGGAGACCCAGTACTTC.

V usage is TRBV7-9 and J usage is TRBJ1-2; possible D gene TRBD1, 6 bases. V lost 0 bases to trimming and J lost 2 bases, with 10 bases between them. The CDR3 has 15 residues. Germline-derived CDR1 and CDR2 are SEHNR and FQNEAQ (reference sequence). The CDR3 here is CASSLADRANYGYTF. The CDR3 bases are TGTGCCAGCAGCTTAGCGGACAGAGCCAACTATGGCTACACCTTC.

The chain is built from TRBV29-1 and TRBJ1-2, with D perhaps TRBD1 (6 bases). The ends were cut back, 7 bases at V and 3 bases at J, with 12 bases in the middle. CDR1 is SQVTM, CDR2 ANQGSEA, per germline. The CDR3 is 12 residues long. The CDR3 nucleotides are TGCAGCGAATACTCAGGGGACTATGGCTACACCTTC. Translating gives CSEYSGDYGYTF.

The chain employs TRBV5-4 and TRBJ1-1, with D perhaps matching TRBD1 (5 bases). There are 15 residues in the CDR3. Germline assignment: CDR1 SGHNT and CDR2 YYREEE (reference sequence). Deletions cut 3 bases from V and 1 base from J, with 13 bases between. The CDR3 DNA sequence: TGTGCCAGCAGCTCGGTGCTGACAGCGAACACTGAAGCTTTCTTT. It translates to CASSSVLTANTEAFF. Full variable domain (rest looked up from reference TRBV5-4 and TRBJ1-1): ETGVTQSPTHLIKTRGQQVTLRCSSQSGHNTVSWYQQALGQGPQFIFQYYREEENGRGNFPPRFSGLQFPNYSSELNVNALELDDSALYLCASSSVLTANTEAFFGQGTRLTVV.

The chain combines TRBV5-1 with TRBJ1-4; D not resolved. The V gene lost 0 bases and the J gene lost 8 bases, with 11 bases spanning the gap. The length of the CDR3 is 14 residues. Germline lookup yields CDR1 SGHRS and CDR2 YFSETQ. CDR3: CASSLATGPEKLFF. The CDR3 DNA reads TGCGCCAGCAGCTTGGCCACGGGTCCGGAAAAACTGTTTTTT.

The chain couples TRBV3-1 (or the pseudogene TRBV3-2) to TRBJ1-3, with 7 bases lining up with TRBD1. Trimming took 1 base from V and 15 from J; bases not matched to a gene: 9. This CDR3 has 13 residues. CDR1 and CDR2 from the germline V gene are LGHDT and YNNKEL (reference sequence). CDR3 nucleotide sequence: TGTGCCAGCAGCCAAGTCCAAGACAGGGCAACATATTTT. It is translated as CASSQVQDRATYF.

The gene calls are TRBV7-2 and TRBJ2-3; TRBD2 is a possible D gene (5 bases). Germline loops: CDR1 SGHTA, CDR2 FQGNSA. The CDR3 consists of 14 residues. V lost 5 bases and J 0 bases, leaving 9 bases between the germline ends. The CDR3 reads CASSPTGSTDTQYF. The DNA for the CDR3 is TGTGCCAGCAGCCCCACGGGGAGCACAGATACGCAGTATTTT.

V usage is TRBV7-9 and J usage is TRBJ1-2, with TRBD1 as a possible D gene (5 bases). From germline, CDR1 is SEHNR and CDR2 FQNEAQ (reference sequence). The CDR3 runs to 12 residues. The V end lost 4 bases, the J end lost 14 bases, and 17 bases lay between the germline ends. In DNA form, the CDR3 reads TGTGCCAGCAGCTCCTCGGTCGGGGGTCAAACCTTC. Protein: CASSSSVGGQTF.

V gene TRBV12-3 or TRBV12-4 combines with J gene TRBJ1-2; possible D gene TRBD1, 5 bases. V was trimmed by 7 bases and J by 2 bases, leaving 11 bases between them. The length of the CDR3 is 13 residues. The CDR3 nucleotides are TGTGCCAGCACCCGGAGGGGAAACTATGGCTACACCTTC. This sequence encodes CASTRRGNYGYTF.